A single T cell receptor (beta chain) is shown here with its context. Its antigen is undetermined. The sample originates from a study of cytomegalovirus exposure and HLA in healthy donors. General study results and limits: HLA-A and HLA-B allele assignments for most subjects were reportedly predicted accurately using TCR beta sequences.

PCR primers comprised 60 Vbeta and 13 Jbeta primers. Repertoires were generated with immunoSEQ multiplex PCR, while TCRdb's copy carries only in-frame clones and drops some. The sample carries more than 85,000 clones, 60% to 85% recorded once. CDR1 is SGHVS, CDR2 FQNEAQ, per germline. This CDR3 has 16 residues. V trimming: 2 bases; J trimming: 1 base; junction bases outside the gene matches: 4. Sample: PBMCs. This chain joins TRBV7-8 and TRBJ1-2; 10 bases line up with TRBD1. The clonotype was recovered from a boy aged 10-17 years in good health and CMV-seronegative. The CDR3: CASSLRQGAYNYGYTF. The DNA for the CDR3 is TGTGCCAGCAGCTTAAGACAGGGGGCGTATAACTATGGCTACACCTTC. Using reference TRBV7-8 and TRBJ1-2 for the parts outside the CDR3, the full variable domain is GAGVSQSPRYKVAKRGQDVALRCDPISGHVSLFWYQQALGQGPEFLTYFQNEAQLDKSGLPSDRFFAERPEGSVSTLKIQRTQQEDSAVYLCASSLRQGAYNYGYTFGSGTRLTVV.